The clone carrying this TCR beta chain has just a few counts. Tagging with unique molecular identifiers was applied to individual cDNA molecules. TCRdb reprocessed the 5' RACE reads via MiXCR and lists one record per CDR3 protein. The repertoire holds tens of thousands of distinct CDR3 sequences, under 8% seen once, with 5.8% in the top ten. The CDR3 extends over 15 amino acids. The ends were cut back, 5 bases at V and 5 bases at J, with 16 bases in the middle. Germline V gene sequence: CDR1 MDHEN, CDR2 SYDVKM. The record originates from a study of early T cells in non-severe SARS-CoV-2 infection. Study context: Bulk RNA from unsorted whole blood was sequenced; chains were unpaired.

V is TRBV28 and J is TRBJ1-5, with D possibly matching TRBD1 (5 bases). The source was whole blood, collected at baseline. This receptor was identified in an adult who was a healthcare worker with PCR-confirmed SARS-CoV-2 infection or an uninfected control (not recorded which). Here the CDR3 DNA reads TGTGCCAGCAGTCAAGACGCAGGGTTGTATCAGCCCCAGCATTTT. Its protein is CASSQDAGLYQPQHF.